This T cell receptor (beta chain) was captured by sequencing in a study of shared clonotypes between healthy human individuals. Study background: In total, the donors were two women and a few men aged 18 to 49. Whole-study findings and limits: Genetic and exposure-history diversity was limited by the few donors. Investigators collected only blood, and repertoires in tissues likely differ.

Adults of Caucasian background living in Nashville, Tennessee made up all donors. The length of the CDR3 is 18 residues. Germline CDR1 SGHTA, CDR2 FQGNSA. The ends lost 1 base at V and 0 bases at J; junction bases unmatched: 5. This clone showed up just once. Its cognate antigen is unknown. Profiled with immunoSEQ multiplex PCR; TCRdb holds only in-frame clones, not every one. Here the sample spans 450,000 to 550,000 clones, less than 85% being singletons. The material sequenced was PBMCs. This receptor was obtained from a woman aged 40 to 55 in good health. Some clones in this sample may be carry-over from other donors' samples. The chain employs TRBV7-2 and TRBJ2-6; 8 bases align to TRBD2. The CDR3 DNA sequence: TGTGCCAGCAGCTTAGTTGGTAGCGGGACCTCTGGGGCCAACGTCCTGACTTTC. Protein: CASSLVGSGTSGANVLTF.